This TCR beta chain stems from a study of blood T cells in healthy people across ages. For the second PCR, which ran for roughly 7 to 11 cycles, a sample-barcoded 5' primer and a J-beta primer mix were used. TCRdb called the 5' RACE reads again in MiXCR, with one record for every CDR3 protein. The sample carries around 700,000 distinct CDR3 sequences, just under 25% recorded once. The CDR3 length is 16 residues. Germline-derived CDR1 and CDR2 are SGHRS and YFSETQ. The same specimen was also included in a second study, on T cells of mothers and their children.

The chain couples TRBV5-1 to TRBJ2-5; TRBD1 matches at 8 bases. The assigned J gene may be wrong: the sequence end matches TRBJ2-7 better. This TCR came from a boy aged 5-17 years in good health. The sequenced material came from blood. The DNA for the CDR3 is TGCGCCAGCAGCCACTCCCAGGGGGCCGGGACGTACGAGCAGTACGTC. Translation: CASSHSQGAGTYEQYV.